These T cell receptor beta chains were read from a single sample in a study of molecular identifiers for immune sequencing clone quantification. MiXCR, applied by TCRdb to the PCR reads, yields one record per CDR3 protein. Of about 65,000 distinct CDR3 sequences in the sample, under 20% were seen once. The sample taken for sequencing was naive CD8+ T cells from blood, with Jurkat cell RNA spiked in. Receptors originate from a human donor in good health. Some libraries in this study had Jurkat cell RNA spiked in. The CDR3 runs from the conserved cysteine through the conserved F or W. A D gene is named only where the DNA matches it firmly. Not every row has a clone size; where given, it reads once, few, many or a size class.

V gene	CDR3 length	clone size	J gene	D gene	CDR3 protein	CDR3 DNA
TRBV21-1	13	-	TRBJ2-7	-	CASSKGGSYEQYF	TGTGCCAGCAGCAAAGGTGGCAGCTACGAGCAGTACTTC
TRBV6-2/TRBV6-3	11	many	TRBJ1-2	-	CASRFSDGYTF	TGTGCCAGCAGATTTTCAGATGGCTACACCTTC
TRBV23-1	16	-	TRBJ2-7	-	CASVPSRGRESYEQYF	TGCGCCAGCGTGCCAAGTCGTGGGAGAGAATCTTACGAGCAGTACTTC
TRBV11-2	14	many	TRBJ1-4	-	CASSLYGGDEKLFF	TGTGCCAGCAGCTTATACGGGGGAGATGAAAAACTGTTTTTT
TRBV2	15	many	TRBJ1-5	TRBD1	CASSEVGGTGQPQHF	TGTGCCAGCAGTGAAGTAGGGGGGACAGGCCAGCCCCAGCATTTT
TRBV28	15	many	TRBJ1-5	-	CASSLSRQMNQPQHF	TGTGCCAGCAGCTTAAGTCGACAGATGAATCAGCCCCAGCATTTT
TRBV5-3	15	-	TRBJ2-1	-	CASTATRVGDNEQFF	TGTGCCAGCACTGCTACTAGAGTGGGGGACAATGAGCAGTTCTTC
TRBV6-1	16	many	TRBJ1-2	TRBD1	CASSGRAGVGTDGYTF	TGTGCCAGCAGCGGAAGGGCCGGAGTGGGGACAGATGGCTACACCTTC
TRBV19	17	-	TRBJ1-4	-	CASSILDTLATNEKLFF	TGTGCCAGTAGTATATTGGACACTTTGGCAACTAATGAAAAACTGTTTTTT
TRBV7-9	13	-	TRBJ2-7	-	CASSPWDCYEQYF	TGTGCCAGCAGCCCATGGGACTGCTACGAGCAGTACTTC
TRBV6-5	15	many	TRBJ2-3	TRBD2	CASSYREGRPDTQYF	TGTGCCAGCAGTTACCGGGAGGGCAGGCCAGATACGCAGTATTTT
TRBV20-1	14	few	TRBJ2-7	-	CSALDSLNSYEQYF	TGCAGTGCCCTGGACAGCCTTAACTCCTACGAGCAGTACTTC
TRBV25-1	13	-	TRBJ1-1	-	CASSGIVESEAFF	TGTGCCAGCAGTGGGATTGTCGAGTCTGAAGCTTTCTTT
TRBV7-9	14	many	TRBJ2-7	TRBD2	CASSSLAGAYEQYF	TGTGCCAGCAGCTCCTTAGCGGGGGCGTACGAGCAGTACTTC
TRBV20-1	14	many	TRBJ2-7	TRBD2	CSAGLAGTSYEQYF	TGCAGTGCTGGACTAGCGGGAACCTCCTACGAGCAGTACTTC
TRBV29-1	15	many	TRBJ2-2	-	CSVESGERNTGELFF	TGCAGCGTTGAGTCGGGGGAGCGGAACACCGGGGAGCTGTTTTTT
TRBV29-1	11	many	TRBJ1-1	-	CSVEGNTEAFF	TGCAGCGTTGAGGGGAACACTGAAGCTTTCTTT
TRBV5-4	14	-	TRBJ2-2	-	CASSLAVRTGELFF	TGTGCCAGCAGCTTGGCCGTGCGGACCGGGGAGCTGTTTTTT